This entry features one TCR beta chain sequence. The sample holds a few counts of this clonotype. Its cognate antigen has yet to be identified. Per-base quality was not reported, and no clone a single base away is much larger than it. These data are taken from a study of type 1 regulatory T cells (dated by TCRdb to about 2021). Regarding the research as a whole: The study characterized an in vitro protocol that generated a Tr1-enriched, alloantigen-specific CD4 T cell product named T-allo10. T-allo10 was being evaluated clinically in patients with hematological malignancies who were receiving allogeneic hematopoietic stem cell transplantation.

Inclusive of the bounding cysteine and phenylalanine, the CDR3 is 13 residues long. Of the read, only the CDR3 DNA is kept; its 39 bases are in frame from base 1. Relative to germline, V is 4 bases shorter and J is 1 base shorter, with 8 bases between their ends. The germline V gene gives CDR1 as SNHLY and CDR2 as FYNNEI. TCRdb lists the instrument as Illumina MiSeq. Using fastp at Q25 and MiXCR, TCRdb reprocessed the public reads and kept productive beta chains. Identical CDR3 protein sequences are pooled into one entry, listed with their most common genes and DNA. In this sample the table shows over 55,000 distinct CDR3 sequences, about 60% of which occur a single time. The leading ten clones occupy 7.6% of the sample. Specificity for host alloantigens, anergy, and the capacity for alloantigen-specific suppression were described as properties of donor-derived T-allo10 cells.

The chain is made from TRBV2 and TRBJ2-7; no confident D gene assignment can be made. Material for sequencing was cultured T cells, either the whole culture or a sorted T cell fraction (not recorded which). The sample's cell subset or site label is to be understood as: Tr1-enriched cell product generated in vitro against host alloantigens. This sequence originates from a human donor in good health. The CDR3 reads as follows: CASSVSLSYEQYF. In nucleotides, the sequence is TGTGCCAGCAGTGTGAGCCTTTCCTACGAGCAGTACTTC.